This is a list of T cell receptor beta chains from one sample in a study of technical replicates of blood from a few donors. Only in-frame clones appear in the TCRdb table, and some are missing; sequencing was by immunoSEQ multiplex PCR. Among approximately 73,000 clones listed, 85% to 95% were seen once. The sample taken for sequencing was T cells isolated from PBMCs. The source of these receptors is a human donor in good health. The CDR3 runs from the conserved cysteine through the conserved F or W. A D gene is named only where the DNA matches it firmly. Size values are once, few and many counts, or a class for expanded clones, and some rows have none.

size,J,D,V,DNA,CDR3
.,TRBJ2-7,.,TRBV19,TGTGCCAGTAGTACAGGTAACGGACTGTACTTC,CASSTGNGLYF
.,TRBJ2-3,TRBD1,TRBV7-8,TGTGCCAGCACCCTAATTGACAGGGTTGGCACAGATACGCAGTATTTT,CASTLIDRVGTDTQYF
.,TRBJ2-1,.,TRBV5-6,TGTGCCAGCAGCTTGGTGGGACAAACCTCTGTGCAGTTCTTC,CASSLVGQTSVQFF
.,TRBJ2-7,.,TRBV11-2,TGTGCCAGCAGCTTAGTTTCCAGTGAATACGAGCAGTACTTC,CASSLVSSEYEQYF
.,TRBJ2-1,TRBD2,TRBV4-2,TGTGCCAGCAGCCAAGACATAAGCGGGGGGGCTAGGTTCTTC,CASSQDISGGARFF
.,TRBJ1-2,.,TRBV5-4,TGTGCCAGCAGCTTGGAAAGGACAAATCCGTATGGCTACACCTTC,CASSLERTNPYGYTF
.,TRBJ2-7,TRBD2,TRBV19,TGTGCCAGTAGTCGCGGGGGGGAGTCCTACGAGCAGTACTTC,CASSRGGESYEQYF
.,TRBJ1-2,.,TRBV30,TGTGCCTGGAGTGTACTATGGGGGGATAACTATGGCTACACCTTC,CAWSVLWGDNYGYTF
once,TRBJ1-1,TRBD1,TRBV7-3,TGTGCCAGCAGCTTAATGGGGGGACAGCTTAACACTGAAGCTTTCTTT,CASSLMGGQLNTEAFF
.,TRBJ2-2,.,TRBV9,TGTGCCAGCAGCGTGAGTACTCCGAACACCGGGGAGCTGTTTTTT,CASSVSTPNTGELFF
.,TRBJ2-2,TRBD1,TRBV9,TGTGCCAGCAGCGTCTCAGGGGGCACCGGGGAGCTGTTTTTT,CASSVSGGTGELFF
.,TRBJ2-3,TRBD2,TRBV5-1,TGCGCCAGCAGCTTGGACGGGGGAGGGTACACAGATACGCAGTATTTT,CASSLDGGGYTDTQYF
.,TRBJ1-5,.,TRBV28,TGTGCCAGCATTACCTATAGCAATCAGCCCCAGCATTTT,CASITYSNQPQHF
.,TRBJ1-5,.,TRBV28,TGTGCCAGCAGTTTGAGACTATGGATGCATTTT,CASSLRLWMHF
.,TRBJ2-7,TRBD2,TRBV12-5,TGTGCTAGTGGTTTGTCGCTAGCGGGGGGGCGCGAGCAGTACTTC,CASGLSLAGGREQYF
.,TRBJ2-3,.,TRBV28,TGTGCCAGCAGTATCGACTTTGGGACAGATACGCAGTATTTT,CASSIDFGTDTQYF
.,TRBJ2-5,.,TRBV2,TGTGCCAGCAGTTATCAAGAGACCCAGTACTTC,CASSYQETQYF
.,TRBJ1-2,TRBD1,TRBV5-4,TGTGCCAGCAGCTCGCTGACGGGACAGGAGGATGGCTACACCTTC,CASSSLTGQEDGYTF
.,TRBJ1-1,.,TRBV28,TGTGCCAGCAGTTTACCTTGGACAGACCAAGCTTTCTTT,CASSLPWTDQAFF
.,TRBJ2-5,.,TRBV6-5,TGTGCCACTCGTACCCAGAGGGCGAGGCGGGAGACCCAGTACTTC,CATRTQRARRETQYF
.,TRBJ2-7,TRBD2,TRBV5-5,TGTGCCAGCAGCACCGGACTAGCGGGAGGATTCGAGGAGCAGTACTTC,CASSTGLAGGFEEQYF
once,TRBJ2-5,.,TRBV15,TGTGCCACCAGCAGAGCACCGGGGGAGACCCAGTACTTC,CATSRAPGETQYF
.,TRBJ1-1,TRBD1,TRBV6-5,TGTGCCAGCAGTTATACCGGACAGGGAAATGAAGCTTTCTTT,CASSYTGQGNEAFF
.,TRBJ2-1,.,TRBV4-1,TGCGCCAGCAGCCAAGGACCCCGGGACATCTACAATGAGCAGTTCTTC,CASSQGPRDIYNEQFF
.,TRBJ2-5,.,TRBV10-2,TGCGCCAGCAGCCAGACTGTGGAGGGCGAGACCCAGTACTTC,CASSQTVEGETQYF
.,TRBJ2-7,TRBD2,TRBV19,TGTGCCAGTAGCCTACGACTAGCGGAGACCTACGAGCAGTACTTC,CASSLRLAETYEQYF
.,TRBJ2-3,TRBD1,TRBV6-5,TGTGCCAGCAGGTACCAGGGGGCGGGCACAGATACGCAGTATTTT,CASRYQGAGTDTQYF
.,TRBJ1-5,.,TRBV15,TGTGCCACCAGCAGAGATAGTGTGATGGGGGCGAGAACCTATAGCAATCAGCCCCAGCATTTT,CATSRDSVMGARTYSNQPQHF
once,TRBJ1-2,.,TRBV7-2,TGTGCCAGCAGCCCTACCAACTCGAATTGGGGCTACACCTTC,CASSPTNSNWGYTF
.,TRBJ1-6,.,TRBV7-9,TGTGCCAGCAGCCAACACAGGGCCCCTGGACATTCACCCCTCCACTTT,CASSQHRAPGHSPLHF
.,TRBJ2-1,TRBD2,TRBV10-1,TGCGCCAGCAGTGTGGCGGGGGGTCCCTACAATGAGCAGTTCTTC,CASSVAGGPYNEQFF
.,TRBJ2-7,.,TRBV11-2,TGTGCCAGCAGCTTAAGCCCGGCTTCGAGGGGAGGCTTC,CASSLSPASRGGF
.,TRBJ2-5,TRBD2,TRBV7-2,TGTGCCAGCAGCTTTCCGAGGGCGGGAGAGTCAGAGACCCAGTACTTC,CASSFPRAGESETQYF
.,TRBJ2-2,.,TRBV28,TGTGCCAGCTGCCCAGGACAGTCGAACACCGGGGAGCTGTTTTTT,CASCPGQSNTGELFF
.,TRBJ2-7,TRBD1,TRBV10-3,TGTGCCATCAGTGGGACAGGAGACTCCTACGAGCAGTACTTC,CAISGTGDSYEQYF
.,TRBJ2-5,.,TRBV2,TGTGCCAAGAGGAGCGGTCAAGAGACCCAGTACTTC,CAKRSGQETQYF
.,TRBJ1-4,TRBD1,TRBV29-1,TGCAGCGTTTGGACAGGGGACGAAAAACTGTTTTTT,CSVWTGDEKLFF
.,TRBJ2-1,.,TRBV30,TGTGCCTGGAGTCGTCAGAGAACTAGCTCCTACAATGAGCAGTTCTTC,CAWSRQRTSSYNEQFF
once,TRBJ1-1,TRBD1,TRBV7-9,TGTGCCAGCAGCCAGGGACAGGGTACGAACACTGAAGCTTTCTTT,CASSQGQGTNTEAFF
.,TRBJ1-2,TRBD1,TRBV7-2,TGTGCCAGCAGCTTAGGACAGGGTTATGGCTACACCTTC,CASSLGQGYGYTF
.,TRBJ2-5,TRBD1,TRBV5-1,TGCGCCAGCAGCTTGACCGCGACAGGGGGCAAAGAGACCCAGTACTTC,CASSLTATGGKETQYF
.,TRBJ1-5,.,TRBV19,TGTGCCAGTAGGGCTGGTGTTCAGCCCCAGCATTTT,CASRAGVQPQHF
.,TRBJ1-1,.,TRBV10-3,TGTGCCATCAGTTACCAACAGGGTAACACTGAAGCTTTCTTT,CAISYQQGNTEAFF
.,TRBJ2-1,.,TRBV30,TGTGCCTGGAGGACCCCGGGGGAGCAGTTCTTC,CAWRTPGEQFF
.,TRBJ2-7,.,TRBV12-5,TGTGCTAGTGGTTTGAGACTAACCTACGAGCAGTACTTC,CASGLRLTYEQYF
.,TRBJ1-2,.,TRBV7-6,TGTGCCAGCAGCTTAGGCGATGGCTACACCTTC,CASSLGDGYTF
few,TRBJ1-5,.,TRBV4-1,TGCGCCAGCAGCGGTAATCAGTATCAGCCCCAGCATTTT,CASSGNQYQPQHF
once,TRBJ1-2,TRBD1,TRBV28,TGTGCCAGCAGTGCGATCCGGGACAGACCTAACTATGGCTACACCTTC,CASSAIRDRPNYGYTF
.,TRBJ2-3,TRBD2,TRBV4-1,TGCGCCAGCAGCTCGTTAGCGGGATCTAGCACAGATACGCAGTATTTT,CASSSLAGSSTDTQYF
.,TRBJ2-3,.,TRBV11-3,TGTGCCAGCAGCTCCCGGGATACGCAGTATTTT,CASSSRDTQYF
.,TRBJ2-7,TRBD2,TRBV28,TGTGCCAGCACCTTAGCGGGATTGATTTACGAGCAGTACTTC,CASTLAGLIYEQYF
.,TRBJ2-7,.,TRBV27,TGTGCCAGCAGTTTATCGCCTAACTACGAGCAGTACTTC,CASSLSPNYEQYF
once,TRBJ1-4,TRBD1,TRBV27,TGTGCCAGCAGTTTTTCGCGGGACAGGGGTGAAAAACTGTTTTTT,CASSFSRDRGEKLFF